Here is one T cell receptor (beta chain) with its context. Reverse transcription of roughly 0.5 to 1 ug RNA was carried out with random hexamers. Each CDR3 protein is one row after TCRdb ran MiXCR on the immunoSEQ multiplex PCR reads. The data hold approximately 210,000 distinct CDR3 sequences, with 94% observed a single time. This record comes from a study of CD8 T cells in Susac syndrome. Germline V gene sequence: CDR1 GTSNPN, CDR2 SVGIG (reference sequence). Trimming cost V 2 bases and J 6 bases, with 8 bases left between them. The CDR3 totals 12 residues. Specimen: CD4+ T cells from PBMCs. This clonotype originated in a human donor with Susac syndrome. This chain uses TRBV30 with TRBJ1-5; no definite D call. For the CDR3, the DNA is TGTGCCTGGAGTAGAGACGGTCAGCCCCAGCATTTT. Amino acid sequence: CAWSRDGQPQHF.